This TCR beta chain was sequenced in a study of technical replicates of blood from several donors. V was clipped by 0 bases and J by 2 bases, with 13 bases between them. The CDR3 covers 16 residues. CDR1 and CDR2 from the germline V gene are PRHDT and FYEKMQ (reference sequence). Clones were read by immunoSEQ multiplex PCR, and TCRdb kept only the in-frame ones, dropping some. In the table there are about 15,000 clones, over 75% of which are singletons. The genes are TRBV13 and TRBJ1-1; the D is unclear. Material for sequencing was PBMCs. The receptor was isolated from a human donor in good health. The CDR3 sequence is CASSLGSGDGNTEAFF. The CDR3 bases are TGTGCCAGCAGCTTAGGTTCCGGAGATGGTAACACTGAAGCTTTCTTT.